This T cell receptor beta chain was captured by sequencing in a study of T cell changes during pregnancy in multiple sclerosis. The table came from immunoSEQ multiplex PCR; TCRdb's copy has only in-frame clones and leaves some out. Of about 68,000 clones in the sample, around 90% were seen once. This receptor was taken from a female donor in good health, enrolled as a control in a pregnancy study. Specimen: peripheral blood, collected in the second trimester of pregnancy.

The CDR3 loop is CASSLDGGGGSYEQYF. DNA of the CDR3: TGTGCCAGCAGCTTGGACGGAGGGGGCGGAAGCTACGAGCAGTACTTC. The rearrangement links TRBV5-4 to TRBJ2-7; possible D gene TRBD1, 7 bases. The CDR3 runs to 16 residues. V dropped 0 bases and J dropped 3 bases, with 16 bases sitting between them. CDR1 and CDR2 (germline): SGHNT, YYREEE (reference sequence). The full variable domain, with the rest looked up from reference TRBV5-4 and TRBJ2-7, is ETGVTQSPTHLIKTRGQQVTLRCSSQSGHNTVSWYQQALGQGPQFIFQYYREEENGRGNFPPRFSGLQFPNYSSELNVNALELDDSALYLCASSLDGGGGSYEQYFGPGTRLTVT.